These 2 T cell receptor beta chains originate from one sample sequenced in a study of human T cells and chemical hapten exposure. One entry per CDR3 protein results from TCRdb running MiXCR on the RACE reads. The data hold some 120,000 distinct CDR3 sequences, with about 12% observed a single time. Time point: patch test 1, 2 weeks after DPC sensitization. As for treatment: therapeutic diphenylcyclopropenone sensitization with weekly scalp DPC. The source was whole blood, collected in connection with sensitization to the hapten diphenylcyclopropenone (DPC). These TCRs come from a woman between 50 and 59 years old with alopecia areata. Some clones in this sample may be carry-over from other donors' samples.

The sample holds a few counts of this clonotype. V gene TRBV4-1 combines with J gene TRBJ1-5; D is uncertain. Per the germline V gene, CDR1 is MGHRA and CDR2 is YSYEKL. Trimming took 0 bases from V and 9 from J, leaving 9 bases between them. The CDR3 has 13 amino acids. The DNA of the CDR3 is TGCGCCAGCAGCCAAGAGATGCGGGGGCCCCAGCATTTT. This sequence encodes CASSQEMRGPQHF.

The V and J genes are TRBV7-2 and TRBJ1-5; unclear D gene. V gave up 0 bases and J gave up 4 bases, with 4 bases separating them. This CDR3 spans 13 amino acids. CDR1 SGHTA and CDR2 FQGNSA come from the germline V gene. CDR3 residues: CASSLALNQPQHF. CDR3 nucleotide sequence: TGTGCCAGCAGCTTAGCCCTAAATCAGCCCCAGCATTTT.